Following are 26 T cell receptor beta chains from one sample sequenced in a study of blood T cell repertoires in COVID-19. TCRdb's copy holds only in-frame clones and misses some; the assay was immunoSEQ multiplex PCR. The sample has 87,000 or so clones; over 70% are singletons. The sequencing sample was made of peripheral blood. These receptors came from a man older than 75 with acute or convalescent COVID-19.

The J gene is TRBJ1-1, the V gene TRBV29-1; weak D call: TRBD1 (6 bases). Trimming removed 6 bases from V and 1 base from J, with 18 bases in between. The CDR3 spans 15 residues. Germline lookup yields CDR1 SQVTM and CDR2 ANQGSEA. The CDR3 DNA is TGCAGCGTGGACACCTTTTCAGGGGCGAACACTGAAGCTTTCTTT. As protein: CSVDTFSGANTEAFF.

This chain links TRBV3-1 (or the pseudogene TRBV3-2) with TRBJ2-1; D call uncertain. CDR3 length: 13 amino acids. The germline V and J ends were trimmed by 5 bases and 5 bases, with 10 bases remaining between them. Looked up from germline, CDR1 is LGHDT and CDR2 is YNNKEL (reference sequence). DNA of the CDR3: TGTGCCAGCAGCGACCGGGTGAACAATGAGCAGTTCTTC. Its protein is CASSDRVNNEQFF.

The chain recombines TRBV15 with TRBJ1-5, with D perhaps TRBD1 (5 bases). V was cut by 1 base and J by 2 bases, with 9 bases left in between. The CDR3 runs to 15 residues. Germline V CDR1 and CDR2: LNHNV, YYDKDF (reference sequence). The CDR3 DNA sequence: TGTGCCACCAGCAGAGGCACAGGAGGCAATCAGCCCCAGCATTTT. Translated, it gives CATSRGTGGNQPQHF.

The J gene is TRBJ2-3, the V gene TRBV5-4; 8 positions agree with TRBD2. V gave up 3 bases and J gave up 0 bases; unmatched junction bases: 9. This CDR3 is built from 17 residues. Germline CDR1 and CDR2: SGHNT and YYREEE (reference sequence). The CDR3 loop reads CASSYYLAGTSTDTQYF. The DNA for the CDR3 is TGTGCCAGCAGCTACTACTTAGCGGGGACTAGCACAGATACGCAGTATTTT.

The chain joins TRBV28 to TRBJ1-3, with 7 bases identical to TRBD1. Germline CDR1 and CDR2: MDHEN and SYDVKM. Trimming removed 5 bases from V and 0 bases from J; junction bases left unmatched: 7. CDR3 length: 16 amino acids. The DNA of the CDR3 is TGTGCCAGCAGTGCGACAGGGACCCTCTCTGGAAACACCATATATTTT. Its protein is CASSATGTLSGNTIYF.

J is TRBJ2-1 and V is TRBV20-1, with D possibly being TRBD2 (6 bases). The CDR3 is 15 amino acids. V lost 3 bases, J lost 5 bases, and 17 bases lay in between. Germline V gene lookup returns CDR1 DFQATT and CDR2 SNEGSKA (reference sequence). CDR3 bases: TGCAGTGCTAGTCCACTCGGGGGACCGAACAATGAGCAGTTCTTC. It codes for CSASPLGGPNNEQFF.

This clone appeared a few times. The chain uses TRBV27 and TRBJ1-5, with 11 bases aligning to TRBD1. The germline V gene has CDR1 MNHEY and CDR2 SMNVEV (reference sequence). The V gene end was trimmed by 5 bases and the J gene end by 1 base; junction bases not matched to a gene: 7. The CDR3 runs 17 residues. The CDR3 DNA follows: TGTGCCAGCAGTCGTCGGACAGGGGGCTTGAGCAATCAGCCCCAGCATTTT. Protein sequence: CASSRRTGGLSNQPQHF.

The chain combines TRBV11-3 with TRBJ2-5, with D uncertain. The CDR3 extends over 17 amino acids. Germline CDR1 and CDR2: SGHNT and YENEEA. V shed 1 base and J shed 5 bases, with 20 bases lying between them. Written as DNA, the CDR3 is TGTGCCAGCAGCTTAGGACTGAATGGTGTAGAGGCGGAGACCCAGTACTTC. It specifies CASSLGLNGVEAETQYF.

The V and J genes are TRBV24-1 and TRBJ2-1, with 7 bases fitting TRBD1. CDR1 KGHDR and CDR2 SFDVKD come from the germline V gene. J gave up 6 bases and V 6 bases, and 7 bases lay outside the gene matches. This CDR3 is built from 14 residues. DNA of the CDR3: TGTGCCACCAGTCGAGGACAGGAGAGCAATGAGCAGTTCTTC. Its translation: CATSRGQESNEQFF.

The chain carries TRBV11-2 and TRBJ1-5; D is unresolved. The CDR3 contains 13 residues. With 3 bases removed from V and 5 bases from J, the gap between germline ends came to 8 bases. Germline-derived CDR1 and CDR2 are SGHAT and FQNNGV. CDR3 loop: CASSLGGYQPQHF. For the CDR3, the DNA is TGTGCCAGCAGCTTGGGAGGCTATCAGCCCCAGCATTTT.

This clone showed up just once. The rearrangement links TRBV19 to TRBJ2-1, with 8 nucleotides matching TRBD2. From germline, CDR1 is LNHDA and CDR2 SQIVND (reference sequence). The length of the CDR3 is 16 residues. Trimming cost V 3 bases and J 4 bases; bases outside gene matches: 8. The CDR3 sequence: CASSMVSGGRYNEQFF. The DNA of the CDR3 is TGTGCCAGTAGTATGGTGAGCGGGGGACGGTACAATGAGCAGTTCTTC.

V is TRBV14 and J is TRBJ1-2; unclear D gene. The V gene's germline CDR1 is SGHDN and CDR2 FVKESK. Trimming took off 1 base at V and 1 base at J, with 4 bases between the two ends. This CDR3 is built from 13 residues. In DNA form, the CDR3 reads TGTGCCAGCAGCCAAGCAGTTAACTATGGCTACACCTTC. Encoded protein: CASSQAVNYGYTF.

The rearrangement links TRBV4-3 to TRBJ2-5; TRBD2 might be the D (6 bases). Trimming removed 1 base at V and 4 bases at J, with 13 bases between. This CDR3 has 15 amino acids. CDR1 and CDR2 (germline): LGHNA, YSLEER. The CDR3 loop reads CASSQATGRGETQYF. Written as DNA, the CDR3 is TGCGCCAGCAGCCAAGCCACCGGGAGAGGAGAGACCCAGTACTTC.

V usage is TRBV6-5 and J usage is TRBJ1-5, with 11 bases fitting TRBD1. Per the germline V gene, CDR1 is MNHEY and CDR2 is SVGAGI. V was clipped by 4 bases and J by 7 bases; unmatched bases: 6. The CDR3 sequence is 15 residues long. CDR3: CASSWTGGIGQPQHF. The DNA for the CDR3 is TGTGCCAGCAGTTGGACAGGGGGCATAGGGCAGCCCCAGCATTTT.

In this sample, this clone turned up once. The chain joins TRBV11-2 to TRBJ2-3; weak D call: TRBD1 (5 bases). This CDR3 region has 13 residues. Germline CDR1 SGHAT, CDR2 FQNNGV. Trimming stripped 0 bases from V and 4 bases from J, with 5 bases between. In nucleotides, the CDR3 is TGTGCCAGCAGCTTAGACAGGGCAGATACGCAGTATTTT. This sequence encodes CASSLDRADTQYF.

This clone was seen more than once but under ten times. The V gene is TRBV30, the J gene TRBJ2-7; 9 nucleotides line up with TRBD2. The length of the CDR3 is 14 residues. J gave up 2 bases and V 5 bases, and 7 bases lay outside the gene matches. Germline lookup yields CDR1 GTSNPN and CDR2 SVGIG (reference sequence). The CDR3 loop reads CAWSGTSSTYEQYF. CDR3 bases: TGTGCCTGGTCAGGGACTAGCAGTACCTACGAGCAGTACTTC.

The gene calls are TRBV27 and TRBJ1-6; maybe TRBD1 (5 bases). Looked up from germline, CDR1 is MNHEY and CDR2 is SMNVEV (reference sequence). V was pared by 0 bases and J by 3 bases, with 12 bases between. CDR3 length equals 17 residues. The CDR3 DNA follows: TGTGCCAGCAGTTTATCGGTCAGGGTAAACTATAATTCACCCCTCCACTTT. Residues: CASSLSVRVNYNSPLHF.

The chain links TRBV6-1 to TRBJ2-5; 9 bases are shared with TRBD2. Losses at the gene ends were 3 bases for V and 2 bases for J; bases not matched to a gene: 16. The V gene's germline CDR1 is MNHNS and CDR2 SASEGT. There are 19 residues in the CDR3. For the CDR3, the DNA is TGTGCCAGCAGTGAGCGCGGGGGCTGGGCTAGCGGGGCTCAAGAGACCCAGTACTTC. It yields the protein CASSERGGWASGAQETQYF.

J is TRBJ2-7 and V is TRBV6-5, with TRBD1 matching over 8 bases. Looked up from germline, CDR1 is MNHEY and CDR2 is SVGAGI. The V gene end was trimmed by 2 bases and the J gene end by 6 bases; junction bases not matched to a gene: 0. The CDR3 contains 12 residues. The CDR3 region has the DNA TGTGCCAGCAGTTACACAGGGGGCGAGCAGTACTTC. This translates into CASSYTGGEQYF.

In DNA, the CDR3 is TGCGCCAGCAGCGCGGACAGGGGACGGAACACTGAAGCTTTCTTT. Its protein product is CASSADRGRNTEAFF. The chain carries TRBV5-1 and TRBJ1-1, with 9 positions matching TRBD1. CDR3 length: 15 amino acids. CDR1 SGHRS and CDR2 YFSETQ come from the germline V gene. V shed 4 bases, J shed 1 base, and the junction held 5 bases outside the gene matches.

The CDR3, as DNA: TGTGCCAGCAGTTACTGGGACAGAAATAATTCACCCCTCCACTTT. It yields the protein CASSYWDRNNSPLHF. V usage is TRBV6-5 and J usage is TRBJ1-6; 7 nucleotides line up with TRBD1. CDR3 length equals 15 residues. The V gene's germline CDR1 is MNHEY and CDR2 SVGAGI. V dropped 1 base and J dropped 5; count of bases not matched to a gene: 2.

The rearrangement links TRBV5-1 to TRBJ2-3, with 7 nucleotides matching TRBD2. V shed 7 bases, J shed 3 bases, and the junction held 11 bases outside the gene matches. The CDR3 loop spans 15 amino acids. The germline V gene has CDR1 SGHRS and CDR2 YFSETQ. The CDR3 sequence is CASGPGGSTTDTQYF. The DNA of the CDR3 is TGCGCCAGCGGCCCCGGGGGGAGCACGACAGATACGCAGTATTTT. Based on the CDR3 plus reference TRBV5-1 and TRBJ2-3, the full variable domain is KAGVTQTPRYLIKTRGQQVTLSCSPISGHRSVSWYQQTPGQGLQFLFEYFSETQRNKGNFPGRFSGRQFSNSRSEMNVSTLELGDSALYLCASGPGGSTTDTQYFGPGTRLTVL.

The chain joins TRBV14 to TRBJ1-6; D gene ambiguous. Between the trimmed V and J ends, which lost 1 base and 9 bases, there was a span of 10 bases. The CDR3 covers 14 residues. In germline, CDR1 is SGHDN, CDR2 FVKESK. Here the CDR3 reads CASSQGLGGSPLHF. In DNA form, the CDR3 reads TGTGCCAGCAGCCAAGGTCTGGGAGGTTCACCCCTCCACTTT.

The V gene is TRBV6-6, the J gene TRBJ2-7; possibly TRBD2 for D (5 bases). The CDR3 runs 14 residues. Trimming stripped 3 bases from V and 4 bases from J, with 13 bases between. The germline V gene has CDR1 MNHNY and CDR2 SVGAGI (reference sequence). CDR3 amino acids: CASSYAGRSYEQYF. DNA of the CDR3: TGTGCCAGCAGTTATGCGGGCAGATCTTACGAGCAGTACTTC.

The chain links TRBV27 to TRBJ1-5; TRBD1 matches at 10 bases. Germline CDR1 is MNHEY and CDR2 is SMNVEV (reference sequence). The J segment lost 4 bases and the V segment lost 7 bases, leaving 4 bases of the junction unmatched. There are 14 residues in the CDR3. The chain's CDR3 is CASTSGQGNQPQHF. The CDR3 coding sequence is TGTGCCAGCACCTCGGGACAGGGGAATCAGCCCCAGCATTTT.

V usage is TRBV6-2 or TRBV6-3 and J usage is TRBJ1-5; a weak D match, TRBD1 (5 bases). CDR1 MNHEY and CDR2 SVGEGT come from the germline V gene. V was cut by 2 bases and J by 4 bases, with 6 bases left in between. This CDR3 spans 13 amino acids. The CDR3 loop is CASSYKGNQPQHF. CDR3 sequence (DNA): TGTGCCAGCAGTTACAAGGGGAATCAGCCCCAGCATTTT.